The source of this T cell receptor beta chain is a study of T-cell reconstitution after alpha-beta-depleted transplantation in children. Deletions cut 2 bases from V and 4 bases from J, with 18 bases between. Looked up from germline, CDR1 is SGHVS and CDR2 is FQNEAQ. The CDR3 consists of 18 residues. This clonotype appeared a few times. Antigen: not known. Study results and caveats: Newly generated T cells supplied most T-cell counts and diversity one year post-transplant.

Molecular barcoding with unique molecular identifiers was used for the TCRbeta library. One entry per CDR3 protein, called by TCRdb with MiXCR from the PCR reads. This sample has approximately 800,000 distinct CDR3 sequences; roughly 15% occur once, and the top ten carry roughly 5%. The rearrangement joins TRBV7-8 to TRBJ2-6, with D possibly called TRBD1 or TRBD2 (5 bases each). The source material was PBMCs, mostly from graft donor cells, sampled 360 days after TCRalphabeta/CD19-depleted stem cell transplant. The TCR comes from a male patient aged 10 to 17 who had a stem cell transplant for acute lymphoblastic leukemia, so the T cells may come from the graft donor. The CDR3 is CASSLRLGRESGANVLTF. CDR3 nucleotide sequence: TGTGCCAGCAGCTTACGGCTAGGCAGGGAGTCCGGGGCCAACGTCCTGACTTTC.